These 27 T cell receptor beta chains share one sample of origin, sequenced in a study of response to subunit inactivated influenza vaccine. MiXCR, applied by TCRdb to the RT-PCR reads, yields one record per CDR3 protein. This table holds around 160,000 distinct CDR3 sequences, about a tenth found once. This sample comprised non-naive T cells sorted from PBMCs, obtained roughly 45 days after vaccination. These receptors all stem from a man aged 50 to 59 who received an inactivated influenza vaccine.

Ten or more counts support this clonotype. V usage is TRBV10-3 and J usage is TRBJ2-5, with 10 bases that match TRBD2. The CDR3 consists of 14 residues. Germline CDR1 reads ENHRY; CDR2 reads SYGVKD. V trimming: 5 bases; J trimming: 5 bases; junction bases outside the gene matches: 5. Here the CDR3 DNA reads TGTGCCATCAGTTCTAGCGGGAGAGAGGAGACCCAGTACTTC. As protein: CAISSSGREETQYF.

The chain employs TRBV4-2 and TRBJ2-1; 8 nucleotides match TRBD2. V was clipped by 0 bases and J by 4 bases; unmatched bases: 5. The CDR3 runs to 16 residues. CDR1 and CDR2 from the germline V gene are LGHNA and YNFKEQ. The CDR3 nucleotides are TGTGCCAGCAGCCAAGATGGCACTAGCGGATACAATGAGCAGTTCTTC. It specifies CASSQDGTSGYNEQFF.

This clonotype was picked up many times. The chain is built from TRBV2 and TRBJ2-2; 13 bases are shared with TRBD2. The CDR3 totals 15 residues. Germline CDR1 and CDR2: SNHLY and FYNNEI. V lost 6 bases to trimming and J lost 6 bases; unmatched junction nucleotides: 4. The CDR3 loop is CASRGLAGVAGELFF. The CDR3 bases are TGTGCCAGCAGAGGACTAGCGGGAGTGGCCGGGGAGCTGTTTTTT.

The V call is TRBV12-3 or TRBV12-4, the J call TRBJ1-3, with TRBD1 as a possible D gene (5 bases). CDR3 size: 19 residues. The V end lost 3 bases, the J end lost 0 bases, and 21 bases lay between the germline ends. In DNA form, the CDR3 reads TGTGCCAGCAGTTTCCGACAAAGGGGAGAATTGAGCTCTGGAAACACCATATATTTT. Protein sequence: CASSFRQRGELSSGNTIYF.

The chain joins TRBV6-1 to TRBJ2-7; 7 bases line up with TRBD1. CDR3 size: 14 residues. The V and J ends lost 0 bases and 1 base, in that order; junction bases with no gene match: 0. The germline V gene encodes CDR1 MNHNS and CDR2 SASEGT. CDR3 loop: CASSEAGQSYEQYF. The CDR3 DNA follows: TGTGCCAGCAGTGAAGCGGGACAGTCCTACGAGCAGTACTTC.

V gene TRBV3-1 combines with J gene TRBJ2-7; TRBD1 agrees at 9 bases. J lost 5 bases, V lost 1 base, and 6 bases had no gene match. The CDR3 spans 15 residues. Germline loops: CDR1 LGHDT, CDR2 YNNKEL (reference sequence). CDR3 coding DNA: TGTGCCAGCAGCCAAGGGGGACAGGGATTTGACGAGCAGTACTTC. It encodes CASSQGGQGFDEQYF.

The genes are TRBV5-1 and TRBJ1-2; 10 bases are a match to TRBD1. The germline gives CDR1 SGHRS, CDR2 YFSETQ. The CDR3 loop spans 17 amino acids. The V segment lost 3 bases and the J segment 4 bases; nucleotides outside the gene matches: 12. CDR3 in amino acids: CASSSTGGVAGAYGYTF. CDR3 nucleotide sequence: TGCGCCAGCAGCTCGACAGGGGGCGTTGCGGGAGCCTATGGCTACACCTTC.

The V gene is TRBV11-2, the J gene TRBJ2-1, with 8 bases fitting TRBD2. The CDR3 sequence is 18 residues long. CDR1 SGHAT and CDR2 FQNNGV come from the germline V gene. Trimming removed 1 base from V and 2 bases from J; junction bases left unmatched: 10. The CDR3 sequence: CASSLVWMGAGAYNEQFF. The CDR3 nucleotides are TGTGCCAGCAGCTTAGTGTGGATGGGAGCGGGGGCCTACAATGAGCAGTTCTTC.

The V call is TRBV27, the J call TRBJ2-3; possibly TRBD1 for D (7 bases). The V and J ends lost 3 bases and 4 bases respectively, with 20 bases between them. This CDR3 is built from 17 residues. Germline V lookup: CDR1 MNHEY, CDR2 SMNVEV (reference sequence). The CDR3 DNA is TGTGCCAGCAGTTTTAGGGCGGGACAGCGGATCGCAGATACGCAGTATTTT. Translated: CASSFRAGQRIADTQYF.

The table lists this clonotype with many counts. V and J are TRBV29-1 and TRBJ2-2; D is possibly TRBD1 (5 bases). Germline CDR1 SQVTM, CDR2 ANQGSEA. The CDR3 consists of 15 residues. V was trimmed by 2 bases and J by 0 bases, leaving 10 bases between them. The CDR3 DNA sequence: TGCAGCGTTGAAACAGGTGACACGAACACCGGGGAGCTGTTTTTT. This gives the protein CSVETGDTNTGELFF.

There are a few counts of this clonotype. V gene TRBV18 combines with J gene TRBJ2-7, with 13 bases matching TRBD2. Germline CDR1 and CDR2: KGHSH and LQKENI. V dropped 2 bases and J dropped 4; count of bases not matched to a gene: 2. The CDR3 contains 15 residues. For the CDR3, the DNA is TGTGCCAGCTCACCAGAGGGACTAGCGGGATACGAGCAGTACTTC. It is translated as CASSPEGLAGYEQYF. Drawing the rest from reference TRBV18 and TRBJ2-7, the complete variable domain is NAGVMQNPRHLVRRRGQEARLRCSPMKGHSHVYWYRQLPEEGLKFMVYLQKENIIDESGMPKERFSAEFPKEGPSILRIQQVVRGDSAAYFCASSPEGLAGYEQYFGPGTRLTVT.

The chain recombines TRBV14 with TRBJ1-4; D may be TRBD1 (5 bases). Germline V gives CDR1 SGHDN, CDR2 FVKESK. Between the trimmed V and J ends, which lost 1 base and 7 bases, there was a span of 13 bases. The CDR3 runs 15 residues. The chain's CDR3 is CASSQVRGRGEKLFF. In DNA form, the CDR3 reads TGTGCCAGCAGCCAAGTTCGGGGAAGGGGTGAAAAACTGTTTTTT.

This clonotype was observed many times. The V and J genes are TRBV7-6 and TRBJ2-5; the match to TRBD1 covers 7 bases. V gave up 5 bases and J gave up 5 bases; unmatched junction bases: 11. The length of the CDR3 is 15 residues. Germline CDR1 SGHVS, CDR2 FNYEAQ. The CDR3 is CASSHRLTGSETQYF. The CDR3 region has the DNA TGTGCCAGCAGCCATCGACTGACAGGGTCGGAGACCCAGTACTTC.

Within the sample, this clonotype is medium-sized (0.01 to 0.1%). CDR3 DNA sequence: TGTGCCAGCAACTTTCTCTCGAGCGGGCACGGGGAGCTGTTTTTT. Translated, it gives CASNFLSSGHGELFF. This rearrangement joins TRBV7-9 to TRBJ2-2; D may be TRBD2 (6 bases). Per the germline V gene, CDR1 is SEHNR and CDR2 is FQNEAQ (reference sequence). The CDR3 is made up of 15 amino acids. V was shortened by 7 bases and J by 7 bases, with 19 bases between the two germline ends.

This clonotype was observed at least ten times. CDR3 sequence: CAISPGTSGNTGELFF. CDR3 in DNA: TGTGCCATCAGTCCTGGGACTAGCGGGAACACCGGGGAGCTGTTTTTT. The rearrangement uses TRBV10-3 and TRBJ2-2; TRBD2 matches at 11 bases. Looked up from germline, CDR1 is ENHRY and CDR2 is SYGVKD. The CDR3 is 16 residues long. Trimming removed 5 bases from V and 1 base from J; junction bases left unmatched: 3.

This clonotype was seen repeatedly, ten times or more. The chain is built from TRBV7-2 and TRBJ2-2, with 11 bases fitting TRBD2. The length of the CDR3 is 17 residues. Trimming removed 4 bases from V and 4 bases from J; junction bases left unmatched: 8. Germline CDR1 is SGHTA and CDR2 is FQGNSA. The CDR3 region has the DNA TGTGCCAGCAGCTCTCCACTTAGCGGGGGGGCCACCGGGGAGCTGTTTTTT. It yields the protein CASSSPLSGGATGELFF.

The DNA for the CDR3 is TGCAGTGCCTGGACTACGGGGGCGGGGCAGTTCTTC. Its protein is CSAWTTGAGQFF. The chain employs TRBV20-1 and TRBJ2-1, with D perhaps being TRBD1 or TRBD2 (6 bases each). V gave up 6 bases and J gave up 12 bases, with 18 bases separating them. CDR3 length equals 12 residues. Germline V gives CDR1 DFQATT, CDR2 SNEGSKA (reference sequence).

This chain uses TRBV5-1 with TRBJ2-7, with D perhaps matching TRBD1 (6 bases). CDR3 length: 14 residues. Germline V gives CDR1 SGHRS, CDR2 YFSETQ. V gave up 4 bases and J gave up 6 bases, with 17 bases separating them. The CDR3 sequence is CASSLFSPTGEQYF. The DNA for the CDR3 is TGCGCCAGCAGCCTATTTTCCCCGACAGGCGAGCAGTACTTC.

In nucleotides, the CDR3 is TGTGCCAGCAATAGGACTCCCCAAGAGACCCAGTACTTC. Its translation: CASNRTPQETQYF. V is TRBV6-6 and J is TRBJ2-5, with D perhaps TRBD2 (5 bases). V shed 7 bases and J shed 1 base, with 10 bases lying between them. This CDR3 has 13 residues. CDR1 and CDR2 (germline): MNHNY, SVGAGI (reference sequence).

The chain has TRBV20-1 and TRBJ2-3, with 7 bases lining up with TRBD2. CDR3 length equals 12 residues. The ends lost 6 bases at V and 2 bases at J; junction bases unmatched: 2. Germline values: CDR1 DFQATT, CDR2 SNEGSKA (reference sequence). In nucleotides, the CDR3 is TGCAGTGCCCTAGCGGACACAGATACGCAGTATTTT. Amino acids: CSALADTDTQYF.

There are a few counts of this clonotype. CDR3 in DNA: TGCGCCAGCAGCTCGCCGGGACTAGCGGGGGGCGGGTATGAGCAGTTCTTC. This gives the protein CASSSPGLAGGGYEQFF. This chain joins TRBV5-1 and TRBJ2-1; 15 bases line up with TRBD2. The CDR3 length is 17 residues. Germline lookup yields CDR1 SGHRS and CDR2 YFSETQ. J lost 8 bases, V lost 3 bases, and 9 bases had no gene match.

This rearrangement joins TRBV5-4 to TRBJ1-1, with 8 bases matching TRBD1. CDR3 length: 15 residues. Germline lookup yields CDR1 SGHNT and CDR2 YYREEE (reference sequence). The junction had 7 bases not matched to a gene; V was cut back by 1 base and J by 5 bases. CDR3 nucleotide sequence: TGTGCCAGCAGCTTGTTCGGACAGGGAGGTACTGAAGCTTTCTTT. It translates to CASSLFGQGGTEAFF.

This clonotype was counted at least ten times. This sequence joins TRBV4-3 and TRBJ2-3; no definite D call. V shed 0 bases and J shed 6 bases, with 7 bases lying between them. CDR1 and CDR2 (germline): LGHNA, YSLEER. The CDR3 loop spans 13 amino acids. The CDR3 reads CASSQELIDTQYF. CDR3 bases: TGCGCCAGCAGCCAAGAACTAATTGATACGCAGTATTTT.

The chain is built from TRBV7-9 and TRBJ1-1, with D possibly being TRBD1 (5 bases). CDR3 length: 11 residues. Germline V gene lookup returns CDR1 SEHNR and CDR2 FQNEAQ (reference sequence). The ends were cut back, 8 bases at V and 5 bases at J, with 9 bases in the middle. CDR3: CASVRVTEAFF. In DNA form, the CDR3 reads TGTGCCAGCGTCAGGGTAACTGAAGCTTTCTTT.

A few counts support this clonotype. The rearrangement joins TRBV6-5 to TRBJ1-1, with D possibly TRBD1 on 5 matching bases. The V gene lost 0 bases and the J gene lost 1 base, with 9 bases spanning the gap. The CDR3 runs 15 residues. Germline lookup yields CDR1 MNHEY and CDR2 SVGAGI. Here the CDR3 reads CASSYSGAQNTEAFF. Here the CDR3 DNA reads TGTGCCAGCAGTTACTCCGGGGCGCAGAACACTGAAGCTTTCTTT.

This clonotype was seen repeatedly, ten times or more. The CDR3 spells CASSTRTGAYEQYF. The DNA for the CDR3 is TGTGCCAGCAGCACCCGGACAGGGGCCTACGAGCAGTACTTC. V usage is TRBV7-8 and J usage is TRBJ2-7, with 9 bases identical to TRBD1. Germline V lookup: CDR1 SGHVS, CDR2 FQNEAQ. The CDR3 consists of 14 residues. V lost 5 bases and J lost 2; bases outside the gene matches: 4. The complete variable domain, with remaining parts taken from reference TRBV7-8 and TRBJ2-7, reads GAGVSQSPRYKVAKRGQDVALRCDPISGHVSLFWYQQALGQGPEFLTYFQNEAQLDKSGLPSDRFFAERPEGSVSTLKIQRTQQEDSAVYLCASSTRTGAYEQYFGPGTRLTVT.

This clonotype was seen only a few times. The chain carries TRBV2 and TRBJ2-2; D unclear. Per the germline V gene, CDR1 is SNHLY and CDR2 is FYNNEI. The V end was cut by 6 bases, the J end by 7 bases, with 12 bases between. The CDR3 consists of 13 residues. The CDR3 DNA reads as TGTGCCAGCAGCTTGGATGGTGTCGGGGAGCTGTTTTTT. This encodes CASSLDGVGELFF.